This entry describes one T cell receptor beta chain. 13 Jbeta primers and 60 Vbeta primers were used for the PCR. In the source study's methods: The count from a later analysis was some 81 million unique TCR beta chains, some 9.9 million of them shared. Assay used: immunoSEQ multiplex PCR; TCRdb lists only in-frame clones, some missing. V and J calls and clone size are copied from that table; D and trimming were computed from the DNA. Here the sample spans some 110,000 clones, around 76% being singletons. CDR3 length equals 15 residues. Between the trimmed V and J ends, which lost 1 base and 2 bases, there was a span of 11 bases. Germline values: CDR1 SGHVS, CDR2 FQNEAQ. The entry originates in a study of cytomegalovirus exposure and HLA in healthy donors.

J is TRBJ1-2 and V is TRBV7-8; D uncertain. The specimen was PBMCs. The sequence was obtained from a man aged 45-60 years in good health and CMV-seropositive. The CDR3 loop reads CASSLVNSANYGYTF. CDR3 DNA: TGTGCCAGCAGCTTAGTAAACAGTGCAAACTATGGCTACACCTTC.